This T cell receptor (beta chain) was obtained from a study of blood T cells in healthy people across ages. Next came a second PCR, run for about 7 to 11 cycles, which used a sample-barcoded 5' primer along with a J-beta primer mix. A single record per CDR3 protein comes from TCRdb applying MiXCR to the 5' RACE reads. The table has about 1 million distinct CDR3 sequences, under 45% seen once. This CDR3 is 13 amino acids long. Trimming at V came to 6 bases and at J to 7 bases, leaving 7 bases not matched to a gene. Looked up from germline, CDR1 is SQVTM and CDR2 is ANQGSEA. This clonotype was observed a handful of times.

This clonotype was obtained from an older woman in good health. The sequencing input was blood. The V gene is TRBV29-1, the J gene TRBJ2-1; TRBD1 agrees at 9 bases. CDR3 bases: TGCAGCGTGGACAGGGGTACTGAAAATGAGCAGTTCTTC. Residues: CSVDRGTENEQFF.